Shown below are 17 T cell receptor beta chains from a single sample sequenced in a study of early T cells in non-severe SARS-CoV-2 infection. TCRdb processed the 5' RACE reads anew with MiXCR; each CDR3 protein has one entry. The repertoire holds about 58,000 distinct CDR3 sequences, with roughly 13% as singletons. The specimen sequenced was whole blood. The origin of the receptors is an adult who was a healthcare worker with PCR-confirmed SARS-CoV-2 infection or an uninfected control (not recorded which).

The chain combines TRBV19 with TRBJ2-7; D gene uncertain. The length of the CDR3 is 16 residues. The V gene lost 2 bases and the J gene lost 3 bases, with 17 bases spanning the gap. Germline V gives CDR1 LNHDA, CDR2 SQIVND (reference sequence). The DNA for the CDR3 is TGTGCCAGTAGTATAACCGACGGTGGAAGTGTCTACGAGCAGTACTTC. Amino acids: CASSITDGGSVYEQYF.

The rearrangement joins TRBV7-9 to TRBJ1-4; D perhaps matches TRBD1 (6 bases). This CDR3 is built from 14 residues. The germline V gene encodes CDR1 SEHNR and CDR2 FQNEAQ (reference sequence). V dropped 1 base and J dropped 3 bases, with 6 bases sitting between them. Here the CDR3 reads CASSLEGANEKLFF. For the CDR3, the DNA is TGTGCCAGCAGCTTAGAGGGGGCTAATGAAAAACTGTTTTTT.

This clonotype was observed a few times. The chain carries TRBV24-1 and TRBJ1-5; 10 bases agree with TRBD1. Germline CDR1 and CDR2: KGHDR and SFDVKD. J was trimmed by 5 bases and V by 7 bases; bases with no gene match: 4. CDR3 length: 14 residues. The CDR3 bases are TGTGCCACCAGGGGGACAGGGGCACATCAGCCCCAGCATTTT. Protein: CATRGTGAHQPQHF.

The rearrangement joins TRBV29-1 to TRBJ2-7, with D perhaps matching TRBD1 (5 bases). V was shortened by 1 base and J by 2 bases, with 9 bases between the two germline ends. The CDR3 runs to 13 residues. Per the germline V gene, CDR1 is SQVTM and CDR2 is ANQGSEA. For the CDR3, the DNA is TGCAGCGTTGAAGGGGGCACACCCTACGAGCAGTACTTC. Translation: CSVEGGTPYEQYF.

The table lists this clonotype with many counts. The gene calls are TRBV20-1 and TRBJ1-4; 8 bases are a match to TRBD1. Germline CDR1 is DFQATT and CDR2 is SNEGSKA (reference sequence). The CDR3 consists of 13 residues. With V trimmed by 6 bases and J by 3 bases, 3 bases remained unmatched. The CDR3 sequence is CSATGEANEKLFF. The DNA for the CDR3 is TGCAGTGCGACAGGGGAAGCTAATGAAAAACTGTTTTTT.

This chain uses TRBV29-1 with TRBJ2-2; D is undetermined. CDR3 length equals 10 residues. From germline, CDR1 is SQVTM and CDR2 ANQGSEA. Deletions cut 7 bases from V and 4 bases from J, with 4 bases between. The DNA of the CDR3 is TGCAGCGCCCTCACCGGGGAGCTGTTTTTT. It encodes CSALTGELFF.

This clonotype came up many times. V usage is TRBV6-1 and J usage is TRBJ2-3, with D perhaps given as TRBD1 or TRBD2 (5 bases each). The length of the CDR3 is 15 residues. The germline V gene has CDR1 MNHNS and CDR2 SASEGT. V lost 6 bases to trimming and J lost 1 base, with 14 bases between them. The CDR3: CASRLAGTGTDTQYF. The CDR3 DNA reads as TGTGCCAGCAGGCTCGCCGGGACGGGCACAGATACGCAGTATTTT.

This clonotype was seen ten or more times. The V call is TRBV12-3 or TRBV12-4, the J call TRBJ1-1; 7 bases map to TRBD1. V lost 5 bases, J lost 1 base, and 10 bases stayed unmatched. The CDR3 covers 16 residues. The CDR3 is CASSPRQGRGNTEAFF. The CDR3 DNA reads TGTGCCAGCAGTCCACGACAGGGTCGGGGGAACACTGAAGCTTTCTTT.

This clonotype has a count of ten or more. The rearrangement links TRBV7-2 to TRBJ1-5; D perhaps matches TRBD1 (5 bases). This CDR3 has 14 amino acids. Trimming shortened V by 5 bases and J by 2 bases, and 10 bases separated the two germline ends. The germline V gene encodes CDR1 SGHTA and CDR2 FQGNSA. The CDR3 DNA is TGTGCCAGCAGCCCCGGGGGTGGCAATCAGCCCCAGCATTTT. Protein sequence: CASSPGGGNQPQHF.

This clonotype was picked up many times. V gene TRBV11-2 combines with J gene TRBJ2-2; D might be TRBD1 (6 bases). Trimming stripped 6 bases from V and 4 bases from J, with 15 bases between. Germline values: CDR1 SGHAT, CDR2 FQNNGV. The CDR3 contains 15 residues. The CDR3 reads CASRPGHPSTGELFF. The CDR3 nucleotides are TGTGCCAGCAGGCCGGGACATCCGAGCACCGGGGAGCTGTTTTTT. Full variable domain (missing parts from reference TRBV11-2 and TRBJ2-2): EAGVAQSPRYKIIEKRQSVAFWCNPISGHATLYWYQQILGQGPKLLIQFQNNGVVDDSQLPKDRFSAERLKGVDSTLKIQPAKLEDSAVYLCASRPGHPSTGELFFGEGSRLTVL.

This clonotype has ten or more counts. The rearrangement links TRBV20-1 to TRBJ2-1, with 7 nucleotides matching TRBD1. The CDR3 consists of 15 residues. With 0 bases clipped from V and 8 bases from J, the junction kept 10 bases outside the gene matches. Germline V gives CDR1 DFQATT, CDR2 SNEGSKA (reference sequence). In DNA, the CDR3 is TGCAGTGCTAGAGAGGCGACAGGGCGCTTCGATGAGCAGTTCTTC. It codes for CSAREATGRFDEQFF.

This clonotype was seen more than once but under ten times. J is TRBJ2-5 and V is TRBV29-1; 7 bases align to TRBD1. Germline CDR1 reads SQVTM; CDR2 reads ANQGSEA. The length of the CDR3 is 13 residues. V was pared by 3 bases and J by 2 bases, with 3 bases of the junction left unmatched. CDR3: CSVERGQQETQYF. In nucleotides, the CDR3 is TGCAGCGTTGAGAGGGGACAGCAAGAGACCCAGTACTTC.

CDR3 loop: CASSLVLALGGEQFF. The CDR3 region has the DNA TGTGCCAGCAGCTTAGTACTAGCTCTCGGAGGTGAGCAGTTCTTC. The V gene is TRBV7-8, the J gene TRBJ2-1; D may be TRBD2 (6 bases). The V gene's germline CDR1 is SGHVS and CDR2 FQNEAQ. Trimming removed 1 base from V and 9 bases from J, with 16 bases in between. CDR3 size: 15 residues.

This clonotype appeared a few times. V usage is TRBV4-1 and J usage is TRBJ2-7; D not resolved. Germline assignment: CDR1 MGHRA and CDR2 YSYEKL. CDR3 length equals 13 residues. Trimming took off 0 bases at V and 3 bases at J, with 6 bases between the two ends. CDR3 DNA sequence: TGCGCCAGCAGCCAAGATTCGAGCTACGAGCAGTACTTC. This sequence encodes CASSQDSSYEQYF.

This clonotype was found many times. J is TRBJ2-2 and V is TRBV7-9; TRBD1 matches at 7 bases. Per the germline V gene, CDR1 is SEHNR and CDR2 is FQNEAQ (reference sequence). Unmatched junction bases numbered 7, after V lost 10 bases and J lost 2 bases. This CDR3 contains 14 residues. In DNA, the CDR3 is TGTGCCATCTACCGGGACAGAAACACCGGGGAGCTGTTTTTT. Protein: CAIYRDRNTGELFF.

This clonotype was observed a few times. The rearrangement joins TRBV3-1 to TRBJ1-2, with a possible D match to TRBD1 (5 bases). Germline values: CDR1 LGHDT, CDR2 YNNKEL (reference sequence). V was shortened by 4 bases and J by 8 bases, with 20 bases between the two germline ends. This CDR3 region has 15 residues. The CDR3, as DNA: TGTGCCAGCAGCCCAGCCCCTGGCAGGGTCGGCGGCTACACCTTC. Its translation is CASSPAPGRVGGYTF.

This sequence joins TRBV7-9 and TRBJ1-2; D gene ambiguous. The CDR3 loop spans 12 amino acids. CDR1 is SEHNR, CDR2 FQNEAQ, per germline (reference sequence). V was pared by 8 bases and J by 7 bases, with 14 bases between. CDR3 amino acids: CASRFASGGYTF. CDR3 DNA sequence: TGTGCCAGCCGTTTTGCTAGTGGTGGCTACACCTTC.